This entry concerns a single T cell receptor beta chain. This sample was taken from a study of blood T cell repertoires in COVID-19. The wider study: Nucleic acid was either cDNA or gDNA, and it came from T cells, B-cell-depleted T cells, or PBMCs.

Original processing notes: Reference gene primer amplification gave estimated nucleated cell counts. TCRdb keeps only in-frame clones here, not all; method: immunoSEQ multiplex PCR. V, J and clone size reflect that table, while D and trimming were determined from the DNA. Of over 200,000 clones in the sample, over 80% were seen once. Looked up from germline, CDR1 is MNHNY and CDR2 is SVGAGI (reference sequence). The CDR3 spans 17 residues. V lost 5 bases and J lost 1; bases outside the gene matches: 2. The receptor was isolated from a woman in her thirties who had been exposed to COVID-19. This sequence joins TRBV6-6 and TRBJ2-2; 15 positions agree with TRBD2. The sample taken for sequencing was PBMCs or T cells enriched from blood (not recorded which). CDR3 DNA sequence: TGTGCCAGCAGTCGGGGACTAGCGGGAGGGAACACCGGGGAGCTGTTTTTT. The encoded protein is CASSRGLAGGNTGELFF.